This TCR beta chain was sequenced for a study of early T cells in non-severe SARS-CoV-2 infection (dated by TCRdb to the early 2020s). For the wider study: Because TCR sequencing was done on bulk RNA from unsorted whole blood, the alpha and beta chains could not be paired. General study outcomes and caveats: VDJdb matching was skewed toward anti-spike CD8 responses and likely underestimated virus-specific expansions, missing private and CD4 specificities.

Comment on this clonotype: Its antigen target is currently unknown. Base qualities are not at hand, and no much larger clone is one base apart.

The study was a case-control design nested within a healthcare worker cohort in London, UK, with weekly nasopharyngeal swab PCR tests and blood sampling. Healthcare workers were enrolled in the week of the UK lockdown, from 23 to 31 March 2020, and were followed every week for up to about 15 weeks. The germline V gene gives CDR1 as MNHEY and CDR2 as SVGEGT. Reading from cysteine to phenylalanine, the CDR3 counts 13 amino acids. Only the CDR3 DNA stays, 39 bases, in frame from base 1. A distance of 10 bases separates the germline ends of V and J, which lose 8 bases and 2 bases respectively. Library construction relied on 5' RACE. Sequencing relied on a NextSeq 500. To correct for sequencing error and PCR bias, the TCR library protocol tagged individual cDNA molecules with unique molecular identifiers. Sequencing covered both TCR alpha and beta chains, and within each sample the abundances of alpha and beta sequences were tightly co-correlated. The original methods were these. Decombinator V4 was used to annotate TCR sequences for V gene, J gene and CDR3. Expanded TCRs were defined as changing significantly between any two time points under a Poisson model with p below 0.0001. TCR abundances were normalised to the total number of TCRs sequenced per sample and were expressed as counts per million. TRAV1-2 paired with TRAJ12, TRAJ20 or TRAJ33 defined MAIT TCRs, while TRAV10 paired with TRAJ18 defined iNKT TCRs. VDJdb, accessed 1 November 2021, was searched for CMV, EBV and SARS-CoV-2 annotated TCRs, excluding TCRs annotated for multiple antigens. The public sequencing data were trimmed at Q25 with fastp and processed into clonotypes with MiXCR by TCRdb, which kept only in-frame beta chains. Rows with a matching CDR3 protein are joined into one entry that keeps the most common DNA and genes. It is TCRdb's table, rather than the study itself, that gives the V and J calls and clone size. This sample holds under 85,000 distinct CDR3 sequences; about 12% were observed only once. Approximately 5.2% of the sample is in the top ten clones.

The rearranged segments are TRBV6-2 or TRBV6-3 and TRBJ2-1, with no D gene named confidently. The sequencing sample was made of whole blood. The TCR sequence derives from an adult who was a healthcare worker with PCR-confirmed SARS-CoV-2 infection or an uninfected control (not recorded which). The nucleotide sequence is given as TGTGCCAGCGCCCCCCTAACCTACAATGAGCAGTTCTTC. It codes for CASAPLTYNEQFF.